These 18 T cell receptor beta chains were sequenced from one sample in a study of technical replicates of blood from a handful of donors. Profiling relied on immunoSEQ multiplex PCR, and the TCRdb table lists in-frame clones only, not all of them. This sample has 72,000 or so clones, with 92% found just once. The sequenced material came from T cells isolated from PBMCs. The receptors were gathered from a human donor in good health.

This chain joins TRBV9 and TRBJ2-1; a weak D match, TRBD2 (6 bases). This CDR3 contains 16 residues. V was cut by 0 bases and J by 3 bases, with 13 bases left in between. Germline CDR1 and CDR2: SGDLS and YYNGEE. CDR3 DNA sequence: TGTGCCAGCAGCGTAGTCGTGGGAGGTGGCTACAATGAGCAGTTCTTC. Translating gives CASSVVVGGGYNEQFF.

This clone was counted once. CDR3 in amino acids: CASSLGSRDQPQHF. DNA of the CDR3: TGTGCCAGCAGCTTAGGTTCACGGGATCAGCCCCAGCATTTT. The V and J genes are TRBV7-8 and TRBJ1-5; D gene ambiguous. CDR3 length: 14 residues. Trimming shortened V by 1 base and J by 5 bases, and 9 bases separated the two germline ends. Germline V gene data show CDR1 as SGHVS and CDR2 as FQNEAQ.

The chain carries TRBV4-1 and TRBJ2-7; tentatively, D is TRBD2 (5 bases). Per germline, CDR1 MGHRA and CDR2 YSYEKL. Trimming shortened V by 0 bases and J by 7 bases, and 34 bases separated the two germline ends. The CDR3 runs 21 residues. The CDR3 reads CASSQEEGSLLYSYELGEQYF. The CDR3 nucleotides read TGCGCCAGCAGCCAAGAAGAGGGCAGCCTACTATACTCCTACGAGCTAGGGGAGCAGTACTTC.

The chain carries TRBV2 and TRBJ2-2; possible D gene TRBD1, 5 bases. V was clipped by 3 bases and J by 6 bases, with 14 bases between them. Germline V gene data show CDR1 as SNHLY and CDR2 as FYNNEI. This CDR3 spans 15 amino acids. CDR3 DNA sequence: TGTGCCAGCAGTGATATCCACCTAGGGGCCGGGGAGCTGTTTTTT. As protein: CASSDIHLGAGELFF.

The rearrangement links TRBV4-3 to TRBJ1-2; weak D call: TRBD1 (6 bases). From germline, CDR1 is LGHNA and CDR2 YSLEER. Trimming removed 0 bases at V and 0 bases at J, with 11 bases between. CDR3 length: 16 residues. The CDR3: CASSQDRTGTNYGYTF. In DNA form, the CDR3 reads TGCGCCAGCAGCCAAGATAGAACAGGGACTAACTATGGCTACACCTTC.

This rearrangement joins TRBV21-1 to TRBJ1-2; TRBD1 is the table's D call, not checked against the DNA. TRBV21-1 counts as a pseudogene. The length of the CDR3 is 13 residues. Here the CDR3 reads CASSHRQNYGYTF. For the CDR3, the DNA is TGTGCCAGCAGCCATCGACAGAACTATGGCTACACCTTC.

The table lists this clone with a count of one. The chain joins TRBV25-1 to TRBJ1-2; 7 nucleotides match TRBD1. The V gene's germline CDR1 is MGHDK and CDR2 SYGVNS. The CDR3 totals 12 residues. The V and J ends lost 4 bases and 5 bases, in that order; junction bases with no gene match: 1. CDR3 coding DNA: TGTGCCAGCAGTGTGACAGGGTATGGCTACACCTTC. This encodes CASSVTGYGYTF.

The chain recombines TRBV27 with TRBJ2-7; 13 nucleotides agree with TRBD2. The germline gives CDR1 MNHEY, CDR2 SMNVEV (reference sequence). The junction had 11 bases not matched to a gene; V was cut back by 7 bases and J by 2 bases. The CDR3 spans 17 residues. CDR3 nucleotide sequence: TGTGCCAGCACTACCGGGACTAGCGGGATTCGCACCTACGAGCAGTACTTC. Translation gives CASTTGTSGIRTYEQYF.

The chain links TRBV30 to TRBJ1-5; D is unclear. The CDR3 runs 15 residues. Germline assignment: CDR1 GTSNPN and CDR2 SVGIG (reference sequence). V was shortened by 1 base and J by 0 bases, with 10 bases between the two germline ends. The CDR3 coding sequence is TGTGCCTGGAGTGGCGAGATCGATAGCAATCAGCCCCAGCATTTT. The encoded protein is CAWSGEIDSNQPQHF.

The rearrangement links TRBV7-9 to TRBJ2-1; D is possibly TRBD2 (6 bases). The V and J ends lost 7 bases and 0 bases respectively, with 10 bases between them. The CDR3 is made up of 14 amino acids. Germline V CDR1 and CDR2: SEHNR, FQNEAQ (reference sequence). The CDR3 region is CASTQDYSYNEQFF. The CDR3 DNA sequence: TGTGCCAGCACCCAGGACTACTCCTACAATGAGCAGTTCTTC.

This clone came up once. The V and J genes are TRBV5-4 and TRBJ2-1; perhaps TRBD1 as D (6 bases). V was pared by 4 bases and J by 3 bases, with 14 bases between. The length of the CDR3 is 15 residues. Germline V lookup: CDR1 SGHNT, CDR2 YYREEE (reference sequence). The CDR3 protein is CASSPLGQRYNEQFF. The CDR3 DNA follows: TGTGCCAGCAGCCCTTTAGGACAGCGCTACAATGAGCAGTTCTTC.

This chain joins TRBV18 and TRBJ2-1; TRBD1 matches at 9 bases. CDR3 length equals 14 residues. Germline lookup yields CDR1 KGHSH and CDR2 LQKENI. The trim removed 3 bases at V and 3 bases at J, leaving 0 bases unmatched. The CDR3 loop reads CASSPGQGYNEQFF. CDR3 nucleotides: TGTGCCAGCTCACCGGGACAGGGCTACAATGAGCAGTTCTTC.

This clone has more than one count but fewer than ten. This rearrangement joins TRBV5-1 to TRBJ1-5, with a tentative D call TRBD1 (5 bases). Germline V gene sequence: CDR1 SGHRS, CDR2 YFSETQ. CDR3 size: 14 residues. Trimming left V 4 bases short and J 2 bases short, with 10 bases between. CDR3 bases: TGCGCCAGCAGCCTGGACATTGGCAATCAGCCCCAGCATTTT. Its translation: CASSLDIGNQPQHF.

The chain joins TRBV29-1 to TRBJ1-4, with D possibly being TRBD1 (5 bases). V was shortened by 5 bases and J by 8 bases, with 21 bases between the two germline ends. CDR3 length: 15 residues. Per germline, CDR1 SQVTM and CDR2 ANQGSEA. The chain's CDR3 is CSVLRNGRPGEKLFF. The CDR3 DNA is TGCAGCGTTCTCAGAAACGGCAGGCCAGGGGAAAAACTGTTTTTT.

V gene TRBV9 combines with J gene TRBJ2-3, with no clear D. Germline values: CDR1 SGDLS, CDR2 YYNGEE. V lost 4 bases, J lost 2 bases, and 17 bases lay in between. The CDR3 runs to 16 residues. This chain's CDR3 is CASSPAVTGSTDTQYF. CDR3 coding DNA: TGTGCCAGCAGCCCGGCAGTGACTGGGTCCACAGATACGCAGTATTTT.

V usage is TRBV7-8 and J usage is TRBJ2-1; 9 bases align to TRBD2. Trimming removed 4 bases from V and 5 bases from J; junction bases left unmatched: 12. The CDR3 covers 17 residues. In germline, CDR1 is SGHVS, CDR2 FQNEAQ. CDR3 coding DNA: TGTGCCAGCAGCTCCCTGGGGGGCGGGAGGGCCGACAATGAGCAGTTCTTC. This translates into CASSSLGGGRADNEQFF. The full variable domain, with the rest looked up from reference TRBV7-8 and TRBJ2-1, is GAGVSQSPRYKVAKRGQDVALRCDPISGHVSLFWYQQALGQGPEFLTYFQNEAQLDKSGLPSDRFFAERPEGSVSTLKIQRTQQEDSAVYLCASSSLGGGRADNEQFFGPGTRLTVL.

The chain recombines TRBV5-6 with TRBJ2-7, with 11 bases matching TRBD2. Germline CDR1 is SGHDT and CDR2 is YYEEEE. V lost 4 bases and J lost 4; bases outside the gene matches: 7. The CDR3 runs to 15 residues. The CDR3 loop is CASSPTSGSRYEQYF. The CDR3 DNA reads as TGTGCCAGCAGCCCTACTAGCGGGAGTCGTTACGAGCAGTACTTC.

The chain joins TRBV7-3 to TRBJ1-2; D not resolved. V lost 2 bases to trimming and J lost 1 base, with 5 bases between them. CDR1 is SGHTA, CDR2 FQGTGA, per germline. This CDR3 comprises 13 residues. CDR3 DNA: TGTGCCAGCAGCTTAGAGGTTAACTATGGCTACACCTTC. Its translation: CASSLEVNYGYTF.